Described below is a single TCR beta chain sequence and its context. This clone was counted between two and nine times. The target of this receptor is not known. Within one base of it there is no much larger clone, and no base qualities were kept. As encoded in the germline V gene (reference sequence), CDR1 is MNHNY while CDR2 is SVGAGI. Reading from cysteine to phenylalanine, the CDR3 counts 15 amino acids. The kept DNA is CDR3 alone, 45 bases in frame from the first base. Trimming takes 2 bases from V and 3 bases from J, and the germline ends sit 12 bases apart. A single peripheral blood draw of approximately 0.11 L on average was collected from each donor into heparinised tubes. A BD FACSAria II and a panel including CD45RO, CCR7, CD25, CD127, CD95 and CD27 were used to sort naive, central memory, regulatory and stem cell-like memory CD4+ T cells. All sorted populations exceeded 95% purity. PBMCs were separated immediately by Lymphoprep density gradient centrifugation and were stained directly, without being cultured. So that batch effects would be minimized, each experiment stained and sorted samples in pairs, pairing one healthy donor with one patient.

The sample belongs to a study of beta chain features in type 1 diabetes (dated 2018 in TCRdb). Regarding the complete study: Mean age, gender distribution, total cell number and subset yield were not different between patients and healthy donors. A total of 100 million to 110 million sorted cells were examined across all samples, and a strong correlation was observed between cell number per subset and RNA yield. Regulatory and stem cell-like memory subsets were isolated from only 8 patients and about eight healthy donors, whereas naive and central memory subsets came from all 28 donors. In the study, recently diagnosed type 1 diabetes patients and matched healthy donors were compared on the TCRB repertoires of their sorted circulating CD4+ T cell subsets. What the study reported, not specific to this receptor: In all four CD4+ subsets, TCRB CDR3 length was moderately but significantly shorter in type 1 diabetes patients. PCR might favor shorter templates, but patient and control samples were amplified and corrected together, so any skew would affect both groups equally. Because cDNA rather than genomic DNA was sequenced, highly expressing activated cells could have been over-represented, although no difference in activation and CD3 levels was found between groups. HLA sub-analyses involved small numbers of individuals, so any influence of HLA type on TCRB rearrangement remained unresolved. Naive, central memory and regulatory TCRB repertoires appeared to be more similar among patients than among healthy donors. Fewer insertions and more nucleotide deletions at VDJ recombination sites were observed in patients with type 1 diabetes, implying thymic rearrangement abnormalities.

All of the isolated RNA was reverse transcribed with the High Capacity cDNA Reverse Transcription Kit, so expressed TCRB transcripts were sequenced. Deep immunoSEQ sequencing was performed on naive, central memory and regulatory T cell samples, with an average of around 3.5 million total reads per sample. Sorted cells were lysed in RLT buffer and RNA was extracted with DNase-treated RNeasy Micro or Mini kits, depending on cell number. To prevent cross-contamination, each cell subset was processed individually, whereas patient and healthy donor samples were processed jointly. The immunoSEQ multiplex PCR was used to amplify TCRB sequences from cDNA, yielding 87-bp fragments that span the CDR3 region. Sequencing of the amplicons was done on the Illumina HiSeq platform. On the authors' methods: PCR bias was corrected computationally using synthetic template baselines, and reads within Hamming distance 2 were collapsed, with unmergeable singletons discarded. Reads were aligned to IMGT to assign V, D and J genes, CDR3 length, and insertions or deletions at six rearrangement sites. Within each subset, clonotype counts were normalized to the number of sorted cells before true diversity and Gini coefficients were calculated with the tcR R package. The overlap coefficient, calculated on TCRB nucleotide sequences, was used to measure repertoire sharing. TCRdb took over this immuneACCESS table, retaining in-frame rearrangements with V and J assigned. Such tables are incomplete; in checked studies, under half of the missing clones stem from an unresolved V gene, and the remainder is unexplained. The V and J calls and clone size are taken from that table; D and trimming were inferred from the DNA. Across this sample there are around 320,000 clones, with 14% seen only once. The ten largest clonotypes hold 6.7% of the sample.

In this chain, TRBV6-6 is recombined with TRBJ2-3; D gene: possibly TRBD1, on 6 matching bases. This receptor was obtained from a man younger than 40 in good health. Sequencing input: central memory CD4+ T cells from blood. The DNA sequence follows: TGTGCCAGCAGTTACGGACAGTCGTTTACAGATACGCAGTATTTT. It codes for CASSYGQSFTDTQYF.